The clone carrying this T cell receptor beta chain came up a few times. What it binds is not known. At one of its ends the junction is not consistent with the germline gene, which may arise from a read error. These data belong to a study of early T cells in non-severe SARS-CoV-2 infection. The CDR3 extends over 15 amino acids. The V gene's germline CDR1 is SGHTA and CDR2 FQGTGA. Whole-study results and caveats: Using VDJdb, the matching emphasized anti-spike CD8 responses while missing private and CD4 specificities.

As part of library construction, unique molecular identifiers were attached to individual cDNA molecules. MiXCR, applied by TCRdb to the 5' RACE reads, yields one record per CDR3 protein. Among some 46,000 distinct CDR3 sequences listed, 6% to 7% were seen once. The V call is TRBV7-3, the J call TRBJ2-3; tentatively, D is TRBD1 (6 bases). The TCR comes from an adult who was a healthcare worker with PCR-confirmed SARS-CoV-2 infection or an uninfected control (not recorded which). Material: whole blood, obtained at baseline. This CDR3 is CASSSSPGGTDTQYF. DNA of the CDR3: TGTGCCAGCAGCTCCTCCCCTGGGGGCACGGATACGCAGTATTTT.